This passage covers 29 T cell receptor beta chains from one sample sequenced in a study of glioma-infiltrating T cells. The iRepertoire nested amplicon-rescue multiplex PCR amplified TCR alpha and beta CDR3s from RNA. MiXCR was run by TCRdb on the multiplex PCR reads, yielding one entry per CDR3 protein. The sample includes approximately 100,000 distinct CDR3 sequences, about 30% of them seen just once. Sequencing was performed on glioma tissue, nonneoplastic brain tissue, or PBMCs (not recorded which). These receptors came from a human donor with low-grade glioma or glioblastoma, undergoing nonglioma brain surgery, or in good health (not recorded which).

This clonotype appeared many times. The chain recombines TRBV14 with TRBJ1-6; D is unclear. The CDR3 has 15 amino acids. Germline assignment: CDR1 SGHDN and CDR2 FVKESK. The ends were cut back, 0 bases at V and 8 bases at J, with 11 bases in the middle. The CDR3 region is CASSQDRGVYSPLHF. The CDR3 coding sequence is TGTGCCAGCAGCCAAGACCGGGGAGTATATTCACCCCTCCACTTT. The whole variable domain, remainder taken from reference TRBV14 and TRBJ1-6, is EAGVTQFPSHSVIEKGQTVTLRCDPISGHDNLYWYRRVMGKEIKFLLHFVKESKQDESGMPNNRFLAERTGGTYSTLKVQPAELEDSGVYFCASSQDRGVYSPLHFGNGTRLTVT.

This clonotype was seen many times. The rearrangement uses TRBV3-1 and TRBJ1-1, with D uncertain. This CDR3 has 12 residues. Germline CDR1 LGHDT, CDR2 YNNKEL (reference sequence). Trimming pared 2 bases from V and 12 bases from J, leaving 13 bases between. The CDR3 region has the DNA TGTGCCAGCAGCCAAACGGTTGACGTAACTTTCTTT. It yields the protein CASSQTVDVTFF.

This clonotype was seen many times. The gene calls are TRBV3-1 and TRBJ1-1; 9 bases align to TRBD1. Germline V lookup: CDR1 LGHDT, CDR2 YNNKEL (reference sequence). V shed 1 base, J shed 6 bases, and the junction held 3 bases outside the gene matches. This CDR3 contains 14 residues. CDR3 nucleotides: TGTGCCAGCAGCCAAGCGGGGACAGGGCCTGAAGCTTTCTTT. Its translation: CASSQAGTGPEAFF.

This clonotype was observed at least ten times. The CDR3 spells CSATKTGENLEETQYF. The CDR3 DNA reads as TGCAGTGCCACTAAGACAGGGGAAAATTTGGAAGAGACCCAGTACTTC. This chain links TRBV20-1 with TRBJ2-5; 8 nucleotides align to TRBD1. The CDR3 runs to 16 residues. Trimming removed 6 bases from V and 3 bases from J; junction bases left unmatched: 15. Germline values: CDR1 DFQATT, CDR2 SNEGSKA (reference sequence).

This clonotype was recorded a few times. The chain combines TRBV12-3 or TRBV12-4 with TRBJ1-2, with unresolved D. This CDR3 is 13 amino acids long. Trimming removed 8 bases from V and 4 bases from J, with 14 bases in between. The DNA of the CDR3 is TGTGCCAGCTCCCCCGGTCAGTCCTATGGCTACACCTTC. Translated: CASSPGQSYGYTF.

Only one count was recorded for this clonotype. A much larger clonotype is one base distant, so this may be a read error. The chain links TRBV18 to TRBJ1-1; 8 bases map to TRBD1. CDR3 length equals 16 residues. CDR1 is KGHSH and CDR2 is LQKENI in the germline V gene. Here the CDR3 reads CAISPPWTGTGTEAFF. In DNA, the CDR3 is TGTGCCATCTCACCACCGTGGACAGGGACTGGCACTGAAGCTTTCTTT.

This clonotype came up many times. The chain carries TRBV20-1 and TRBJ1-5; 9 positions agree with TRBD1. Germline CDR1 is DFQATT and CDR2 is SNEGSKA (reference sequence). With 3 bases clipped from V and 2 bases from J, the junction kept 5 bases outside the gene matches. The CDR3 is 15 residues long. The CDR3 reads CSARRTGEGNQPQHF. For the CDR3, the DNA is TGCAGTGCTAGGAGGACAGGGGAAGGCAATCAGCCCCAGCATTTT.

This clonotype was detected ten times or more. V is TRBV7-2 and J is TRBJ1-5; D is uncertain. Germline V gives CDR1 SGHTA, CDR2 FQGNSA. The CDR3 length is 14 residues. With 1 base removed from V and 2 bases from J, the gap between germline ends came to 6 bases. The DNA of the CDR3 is TGTGCCAGCAGCTTAGTGCTCGGCAATCAGCCCCAGCATTTT. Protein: CASSLVLGNQPQHF.

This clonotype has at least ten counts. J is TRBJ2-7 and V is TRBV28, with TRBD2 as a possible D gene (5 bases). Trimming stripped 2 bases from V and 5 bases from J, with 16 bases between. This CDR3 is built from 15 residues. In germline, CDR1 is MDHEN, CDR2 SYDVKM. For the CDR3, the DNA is TGTGCCAGCAGTTTACCTAGCATCGTTCGGAACGAGCAGTACTTC. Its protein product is CASSLPSIVRNEQYF.

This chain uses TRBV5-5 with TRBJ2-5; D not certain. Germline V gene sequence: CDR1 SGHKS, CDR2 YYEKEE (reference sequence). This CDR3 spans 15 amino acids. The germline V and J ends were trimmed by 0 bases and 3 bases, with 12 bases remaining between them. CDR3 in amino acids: CASSLVPRLKETQYF. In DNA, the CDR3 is TGTGCCAGCAGCTTGGTCCCCAGATTGAAAGAGACCCAGTACTTC. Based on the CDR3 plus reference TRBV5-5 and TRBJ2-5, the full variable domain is DAGVTQSPTHLIKTRGQQVTLRCSPISGHKSVSWYQQVLGQGPQFIFQYYEKEERGRGNFPDRFSARQFPNYSSELNVNALLLGDSALYLCASSLVPRLKETQYFGPGTRLLVL.

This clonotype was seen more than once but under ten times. The CDR3 protein is CATSAEQGSSYEQYF. CDR3 coding DNA: TGTGCCACCAGTGCCGAACAGGGTTCCTCCTACGAGCAGTACTTC. The chain has TRBV24-1 and TRBJ2-7, with D tentatively TRBD1 (6 bases). The CDR3 spans 15 residues. The germline V gene has CDR1 KGHDR and CDR2 SFDVKD. The V end lost 5 bases, the J end lost 0 bases, and 13 bases lay between the germline ends.

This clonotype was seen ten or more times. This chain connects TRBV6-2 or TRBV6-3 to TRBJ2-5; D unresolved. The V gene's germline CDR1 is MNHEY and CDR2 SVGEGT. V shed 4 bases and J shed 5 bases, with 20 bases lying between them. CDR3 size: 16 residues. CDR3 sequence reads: CASSSPIGGSWETQYF. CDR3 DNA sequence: TGTGCCAGCAGTTCCCCAATCGGTGGTAGCTGGGAGACCCAGTACTTC.

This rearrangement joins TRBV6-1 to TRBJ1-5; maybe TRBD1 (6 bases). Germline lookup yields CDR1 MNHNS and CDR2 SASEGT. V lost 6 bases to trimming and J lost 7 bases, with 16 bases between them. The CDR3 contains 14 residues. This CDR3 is CASRTGSVRQPQHF. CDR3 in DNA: TGTGCCAGCAGAACAGGGTCGGTCAGGCAGCCCCAGCATTTT.

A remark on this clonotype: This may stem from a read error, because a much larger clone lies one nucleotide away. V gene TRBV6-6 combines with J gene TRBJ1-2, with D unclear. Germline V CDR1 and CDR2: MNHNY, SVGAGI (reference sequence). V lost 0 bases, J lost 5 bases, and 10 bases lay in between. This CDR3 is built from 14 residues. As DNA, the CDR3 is TGTGCCAGCAGTTACTCGACGACAAGGTATGGCTACACCTTC. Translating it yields CASSYSTTRYGYTF.

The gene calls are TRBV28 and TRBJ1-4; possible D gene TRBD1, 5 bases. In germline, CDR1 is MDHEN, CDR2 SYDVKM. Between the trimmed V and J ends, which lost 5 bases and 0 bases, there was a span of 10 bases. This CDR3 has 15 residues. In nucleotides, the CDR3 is TGTGCCAGCAGTAAAAAAGGGGCAACTAATGAAAAACTGTTTTTT. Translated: CASSKKGATNEKLFF. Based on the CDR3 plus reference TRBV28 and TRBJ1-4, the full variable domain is DVKVTQSSRYLVKRTGEKVFLECVQDMDHENMFWYRQDPGLGLRLIYFSYDVKMKEKGDIPEGYSVSREKKERFSLILESASTNQTSMYLCASSKKGATNEKLFFGSGTQLSVL.

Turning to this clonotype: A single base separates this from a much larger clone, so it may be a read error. The DNA for the CDR3 is TGTGCCAGCAACTCCGGGACAATGAGCAACGGGGAGCTGTTTTTT. Translating gives CASNSGTMSNGELFF. This sequence joins TRBV7-2 and TRBJ2-2, with D possibly being TRBD1 (6 bases). Germline V CDR1 and CDR2: SGHTA, FQGNSA. V dropped 7 bases and J dropped 7 bases, with 19 bases sitting between them. The CDR3 runs 15 residues.

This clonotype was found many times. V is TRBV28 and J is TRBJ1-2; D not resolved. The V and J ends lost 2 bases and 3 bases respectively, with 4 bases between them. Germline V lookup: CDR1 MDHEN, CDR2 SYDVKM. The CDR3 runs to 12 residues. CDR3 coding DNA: TGTGCCAGCAGTTTAACTTACTATGGCTACACCTTC. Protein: CASSLTYYGYTF.

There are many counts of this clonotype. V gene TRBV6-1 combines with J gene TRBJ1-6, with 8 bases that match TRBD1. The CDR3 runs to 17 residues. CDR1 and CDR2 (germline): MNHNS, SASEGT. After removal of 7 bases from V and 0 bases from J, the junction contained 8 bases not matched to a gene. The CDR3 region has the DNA TGTGCCAGCATTGGACAGGGAGGCAGCTCCTATAATTCACCCCTCCACTTT. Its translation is CASIGQGGSSYNSPLHF.

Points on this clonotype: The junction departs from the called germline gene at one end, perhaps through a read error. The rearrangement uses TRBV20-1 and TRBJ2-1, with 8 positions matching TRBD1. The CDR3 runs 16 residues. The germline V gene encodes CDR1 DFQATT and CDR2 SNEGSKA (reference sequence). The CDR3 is CSARDPRTGSNNEQLF. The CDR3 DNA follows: TGCAGTGCTAGAGATCCCAGGACAGGGTCAAACAATGAGCAGCTGTTC.

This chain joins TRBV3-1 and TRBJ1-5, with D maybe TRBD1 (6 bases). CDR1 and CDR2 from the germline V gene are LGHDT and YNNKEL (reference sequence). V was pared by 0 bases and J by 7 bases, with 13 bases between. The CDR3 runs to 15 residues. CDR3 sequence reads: CASSQDMAGVQPQHF. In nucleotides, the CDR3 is TGTGCCAGCAGCCAAGATATGGCAGGGGTACAGCCCCAGCATTTT.

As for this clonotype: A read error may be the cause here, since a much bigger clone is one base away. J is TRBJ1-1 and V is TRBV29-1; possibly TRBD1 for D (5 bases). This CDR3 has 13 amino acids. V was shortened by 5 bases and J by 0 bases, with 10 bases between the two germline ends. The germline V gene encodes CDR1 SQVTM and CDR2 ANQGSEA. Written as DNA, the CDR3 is TGCAGCGTTCGCCAGGGAATGAACACTGAAGCTTTCTTT. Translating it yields CSVRQGMNTEAFF. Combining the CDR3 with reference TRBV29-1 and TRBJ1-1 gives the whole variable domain SAVISQKPSRDICQRGTSLTIQCQVDSQVTMMFWYRQQPGQSLTLIATANQGSEATYESGFVIDKFPISRPNLTFSTLTVSNMSPEDSSIYLCSVRQGMNTEAFFGQGTRLTVV.

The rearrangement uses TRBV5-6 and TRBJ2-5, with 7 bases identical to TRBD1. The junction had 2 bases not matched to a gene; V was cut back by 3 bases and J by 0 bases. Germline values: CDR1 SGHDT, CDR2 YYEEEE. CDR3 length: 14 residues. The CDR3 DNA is TGTGCCAGCAGCTCGGGACAGTACCAAGAGACCCAGTACTTC. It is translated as CASSSGQYQETQYF.

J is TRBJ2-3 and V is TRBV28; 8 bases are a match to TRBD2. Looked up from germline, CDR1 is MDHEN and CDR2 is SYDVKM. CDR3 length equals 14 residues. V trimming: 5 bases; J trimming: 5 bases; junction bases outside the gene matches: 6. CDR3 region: CASSGFSGGDTQYF. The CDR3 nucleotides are TGTGCCAGCAGTGGATTCAGCGGGGGAGATACGCAGTATTTT.

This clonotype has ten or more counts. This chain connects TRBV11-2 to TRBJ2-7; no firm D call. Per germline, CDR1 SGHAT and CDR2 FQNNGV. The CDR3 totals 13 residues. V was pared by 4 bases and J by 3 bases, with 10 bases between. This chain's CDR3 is CASSSRGSYEQYF. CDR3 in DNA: TGTGCCAGCAGCTCCCGCGGTAGCTACGAGCAGTACTTC.

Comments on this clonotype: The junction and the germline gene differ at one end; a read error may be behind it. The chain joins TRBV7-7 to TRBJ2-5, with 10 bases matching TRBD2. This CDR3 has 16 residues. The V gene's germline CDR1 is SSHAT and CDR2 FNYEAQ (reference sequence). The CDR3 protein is CASSLSLAGGKETQYF. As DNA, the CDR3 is TGTGCTAGCAGCTTATCTTTAGCGGGGGGCAAAGAGACCCAGTACTTC.

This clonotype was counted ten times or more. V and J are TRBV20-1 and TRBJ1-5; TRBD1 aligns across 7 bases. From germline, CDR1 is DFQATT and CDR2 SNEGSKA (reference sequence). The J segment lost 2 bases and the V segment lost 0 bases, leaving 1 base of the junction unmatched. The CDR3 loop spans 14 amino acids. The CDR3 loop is CSARDQGGNQPQHF. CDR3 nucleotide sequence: TGCAGTGCTAGAGACCAGGGGGGCAATCAGCCCCAGCATTTT.

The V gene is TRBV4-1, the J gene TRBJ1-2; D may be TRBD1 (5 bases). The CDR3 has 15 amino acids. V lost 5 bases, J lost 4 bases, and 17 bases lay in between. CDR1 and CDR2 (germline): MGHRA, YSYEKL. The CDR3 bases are TGCGCCAGCAGCACCTCGAGGGGATCGGGCTATGGCTACACCTTC. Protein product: CASSTSRGSGYGYTF.

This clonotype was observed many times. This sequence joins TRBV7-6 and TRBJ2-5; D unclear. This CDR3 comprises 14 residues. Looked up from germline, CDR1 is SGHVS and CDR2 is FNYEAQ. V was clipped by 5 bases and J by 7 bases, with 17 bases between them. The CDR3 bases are TGTGCCAGCAGCCCCAGTCTGGGCTCTCCGACCCAGTACTTC. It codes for CASSPSLGSPTQYF.

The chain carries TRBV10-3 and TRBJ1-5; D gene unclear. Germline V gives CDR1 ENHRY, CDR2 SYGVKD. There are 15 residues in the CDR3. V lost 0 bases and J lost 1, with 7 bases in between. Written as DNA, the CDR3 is TGTGCCATCAGTGAGTCGATCTTGAGCAATCAGCCCCAGCATTTT. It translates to CAISESILSNQPQHF.